The 11 T cell receptor beta chains below all came from one sample that was sequenced in a study of blood T cell repertoires in COVID-19. Using immunoSEQ multiplex PCR, the repertoire was profiled, and TCRdb retains in-frame clones only, with some absent. This sample has fewer than 250,000 clones, with less than 85% found just once. The sequenced sample was peripheral blood. These TCRs come from a woman in her forties or fifties with acute or convalescent COVID-19.

This chain connects TRBV5-1 to TRBJ2-1; TRBD2 matches 12 bases. The CDR3 sequence is 14 residues long. After removal of 9 bases from V and 7 bases from J, the junction contained 8 bases not matched to a gene. Germline-derived CDR1 and CDR2 are SGHRS and YFSETQ. The CDR3 DNA reads as TGCGCCACCAAACTAGCGGGGGGTGGAAATGAGCAGTTCTTC. Its protein product is CATKLAGGGNEQFF.

V usage is TRBV4-1 and J usage is TRBJ2-3; 8 bases agree with TRBD2. Trimming cost V 1 base and J 2 bases; bases outside gene matches: 14. Per germline, CDR1 MGHRA and CDR2 YSYEKL. The CDR3 has 19 residues. The CDR3, as DNA: TGCGCCAGCAGCCAAGTTGTGACTCCGGGAGGGGCACACACAGATACGCAGTATTTT. It translates to CASSQVVTPGGAHTDTQYF.

In this sample, this clone turned up a few times. This rearrangement joins TRBV28 to TRBJ1-2; the match to TRBD1 covers 8 bases. The CDR3 runs 14 residues. The V segment lost 7 bases and the J segment 8 bases; nucleotides outside the gene matches: 12. Germline loops: CDR1 MDHEN, CDR2 SYDVKM. The CDR3 reads CASTSGGLSRGYTF. CDR3 bases: TGTGCCAGCACTTCAGGGGGCCTATCTCGAGGCTACACCTTC.

The chain has TRBV5-1 and TRBJ1-1; 8 bases are a match to TRBD1. This CDR3 is 15 amino acids long. V was pared by 0 bases and J by 4 bases, with 5 bases of the junction left unmatched. Germline CDR1 SGHRS, CDR2 YFSETQ. DNA for the CDR3: TGCGCCAGCAGCTTGGGCAGGGGGCCCAGCACTGAAGCTTTCTTT. This translates into CASSLGRGPSTEAFF.

The chain recombines TRBV7-2 with TRBJ2-3; 12 bases align to TRBD2. CDR1 and CDR2 (germline): SGHTA, FQGNSA. The CDR3 covers 16 residues. V was clipped by 3 bases and J by 4 bases; unmatched bases: 5. CDR3 sequence (DNA): TGTGCCAGCAGCTTGAGACTAGCGGGGGCCGCAGATACGCAGTATTTT. Encoded protein: CASSLRLAGAADTQYF.

The V gene is TRBV19, the J gene TRBJ2-3, with TRBD1 matching 9 bases. The CDR3 is made up of 14 amino acids. Trimming at V came to 7 bases and at J to 5 bases, leaving 7 bases not matched to a gene. The germline gives CDR1 LNHDA, CDR2 SQIVND (reference sequence). This chain's CDR3 is CASNRQGVLDTQYF. The CDR3 coding sequence is TGTGCCAGTAACAGACAGGGGGTTTTAGATACGCAGTATTTT. The full variable domain, rest sourced from reference TRBV19 and TRBJ2-3, is DGGITQSPKYLFRKEGQNVTLSCEQNLNHDAMYWYRQDPGQGLRLIYYSQIVNDFQKGDIAEGYSVSREKKESFPLTVTSAQKNPTAFYLCASNRQGVLDTQYFGPGTRLTVL.

The chain recombines TRBV7-9 with TRBJ1-1; the D gene is possibly TRBD1 (5 bases). CDR1 and CDR2 from the germline V gene are SEHNR and FQNEAQ (reference sequence). The V end lost 1 base, the J end lost 0 bases, and 15 bases lay between the germline ends. CDR3 length: 17 amino acids. This CDR3 is CASSLGGRVIMNTEAFF. In DNA, the CDR3 is TGTGCCAGCAGCTTAGGGGGCAGAGTTATAATGAACACTGAAGCTTTCTTT.

This clone has more than one count but fewer than ten. The chain combines TRBV3-1 (or the pseudogene TRBV3-2) with TRBJ1-2, with D maybe TRBD1 (6 bases). Per the germline V gene, CDR1 is LGHDT and CDR2 is YNNKEL (reference sequence). The length of the CDR3 is 13 residues. Trimming took 4 bases from V and 4 from J, leaving 10 bases between them. The CDR3 region is CASSPGQTYGYTF. The CDR3 DNA sequence: TGTGCCAGCAGCCCTGGACAGACCTATGGCTACACCTTC.

This clone occurred once. V is TRBV20-1 and J is TRBJ1-2, with D possibly matching TRBD1 (6 bases). CDR1 is DFQATT and CDR2 is SNEGSKA in the germline V gene (reference sequence). The V end lost 3 bases, the J end lost 4 bases, and 15 bases lay between the germline ends. The CDR3 length is 14 residues. CDR3 DNA sequence: TGCAGTGCTAGTCCGGGTGGGGACATCTATGGCTACACCTTC. Amino acid sequence: CSASPGGDIYGYTF.

This clone was observed a few times. V usage is TRBV6-2 or TRBV6-3 and J usage is TRBJ2-7; TRBD2 matches 7 bases. The V gene end was trimmed by 2 bases and the J gene end by 2 bases; junction bases not matched to a gene: 15. Looked up from germline, CDR1 is MNHEY and CDR2 is SVGEGT. The CDR3 spans 18 residues. CDR3 in DNA: TGTGCCAGCAGTTACGACCGCAGTGGCGGGGGTATCCCCTACGAGCAGTACTTC. Amino acids: CASSYDRSGGGIPYEQYF.

The chain links TRBV10-1 to TRBJ1-6, with D unclear. V lost 3 bases to trimming and J lost 5 bases, with 8 bases between them. The CDR3 sequence is 14 residues long. CDR1 and CDR2 from the germline V gene are WNHNN and SYGVQD (reference sequence). The CDR3 DNA reads TGCGCCAGCAGTGAACAGAGGGATAATTCACCCCTCCACTTT. It codes for CASSEQRDNSPLHF.